The 9 T cell receptor beta chains in this list originate from one sample, sequenced in a study of blood T cell repertoires in COVID-19. Libraries were prepared by immunoSEQ multiplex PCR; TCRdb keeps only in-frame clonotypes and omits some of them. The sample yields tens of thousands of clones, approximately 88% seen once. Sequenced sample: peripheral blood. These receptors were collected from a human donor with active COVID-19. The donor label of this sample is uncertain.

The rearrangement joins TRBV10-3 to TRBJ2-1, with 12 bases matching TRBD2. The CDR3 runs 23 residues. The V gene's germline CDR1 is ENHRY and CDR2 SYGVKD. V trimming: 3 bases; J trimming: 6 bases; junction bases outside the gene matches: 27. The CDR3 loop reads CAISDYGGGTERTSGKEFNEQFF. The DNA of the CDR3 is TGTGCCATCAGTGATTACGGCGGGGGGACAGAGAGGACTAGCGGGAAGGAGTTCAATGAGCAGTTCTTC.

CDR3 DNA sequence: TGTGCCACCAGTCCCGGGACAAAGAGCACAGATACGCAGTATTTT. Encoded protein: CATSPGTKSTDTQYF. The chain uses TRBV24-1 and TRBJ2-3; tentatively, D is TRBD1 (6 bases). The germline V gene has CDR1 KGHDR and CDR2 SFDVKD. This CDR3 has 15 residues. The V end was cut by 6 bases, the J end by 0 bases, with 12 bases between.

Concerning this clone itself: Other DNA sequences of this sample code for an identical CDR3. The chain has TRBV7-8 and TRBJ2-7; tentatively, D is TRBD2 (5 bases). The CDR3 sequence is 14 residues long. CDR1 and CDR2 from the germline V gene are SGHVS and FQNEAQ. V was clipped by 0 bases and J by 0 bases, with 6 bases between them. CDR3 nucleotides: TGTGCCAGCAGCTTAGCGGGGAGCTCCTACGAGCAGTACTTC. This codes for CASSLAGSSYEQYF.

The CDR3 sequence is CASSGQGQETQYF. In DNA form, the CDR3 reads TGCGCCAGCTCAGGACAGGGCCAAGAGACCCAGTACTTC. This chain uses TRBV5-1 with TRBJ2-5; TRBD1 aligns across 8 bases. The CDR3 consists of 13 residues. V lost 7 bases to trimming and J lost 1 base; unmatched junction nucleotides: 3. The germline CDR1 and CDR2 sequences are SGHRS and YFSETQ.

The J gene is TRBJ1-3, the V gene TRBV3-1 (or the pseudogene TRBV3-2); 12 bases match TRBD1. This CDR3 spans 16 amino acids. CDR1 and CDR2 (germline): LGHDT, YNNKEL (reference sequence). The ends lost 6 bases at V and 4 bases at J; junction bases unmatched: 7. The CDR3 is CASRQGQGAIGNTIYF. Written as DNA, the CDR3 is TGTGCCAGCAGACAGGGACAGGGGGCGATCGGAAACACCATATATTTT.

The rearrangement links TRBV27 to TRBJ1-2; a weak D match, TRBD1 (6 bases). The CDR3 is 14 residues long. Germline loops: CDR1 MNHEY, CDR2 SMNVEV (reference sequence). The germline V and J ends were trimmed by 6 bases and 3 bases, with 14 bases remaining between them. CDR3 sequence reads: CASRRDRFDYGYTF. For the CDR3, the DNA is TGTGCCAGCAGACGCGACAGGTTTGACTATGGCTACACCTTC.

V and J are TRBV18 and TRBJ1-2; no definite D call. V gave up 3 bases and J gave up 8 bases, with 16 bases separating them. This CDR3 is 14 amino acids long. Germline V gene lookup returns CDR1 KGHSH and CDR2 LQKENI. The CDR3 protein is CASSPSGEIYGYTF. CDR3 bases: TGTGCCAGCTCACCGTCGGGTGAGATCTACGGCTACACCTTC.

The chain is built from TRBV27 and TRBJ1-1; D remains ambiguous. With 2 bases removed from V and 6 bases from J, the gap between germline ends came to 13 bases. The CDR3 loop spans 14 amino acids. Germline values: CDR1 MNHEY, CDR2 SMNVEV (reference sequence). CDR3 loop: CASSLSSLRAEAFF. DNA for the CDR3: TGTGCCAGCAGTTTAAGTAGCCTACGCGCTGAAGCTTTCTTT.

J is TRBJ1-1 and V is TRBV5-1, with D tentatively TRBD1 (6 bases). The CDR3 has 15 residues. V was cut by 2 bases and J by 0 bases, with 11 bases left in between. The germline CDR1 and CDR2 sequences are SGHRS and YFSETQ. CDR3 coding DNA: TGCGCCAGCAGCTTCAGACAGGAAATGAACACTGAAGCTTTCTTT. Residues: CASSFRQEMNTEAFF. The variable domain in full, with the rest retrieved from reference TRBV5-1 and TRBJ1-1, is KAGVTQTPRYLIKTRGQQVTLSCSPISGHRSVSWYQQTPGQGLQFLFEYFSETQRNKGNFPGRFSGRQFSNSRSEMNVSTLELGDSALYLCASSFRQEMNTEAFFGQGTRLTVV.